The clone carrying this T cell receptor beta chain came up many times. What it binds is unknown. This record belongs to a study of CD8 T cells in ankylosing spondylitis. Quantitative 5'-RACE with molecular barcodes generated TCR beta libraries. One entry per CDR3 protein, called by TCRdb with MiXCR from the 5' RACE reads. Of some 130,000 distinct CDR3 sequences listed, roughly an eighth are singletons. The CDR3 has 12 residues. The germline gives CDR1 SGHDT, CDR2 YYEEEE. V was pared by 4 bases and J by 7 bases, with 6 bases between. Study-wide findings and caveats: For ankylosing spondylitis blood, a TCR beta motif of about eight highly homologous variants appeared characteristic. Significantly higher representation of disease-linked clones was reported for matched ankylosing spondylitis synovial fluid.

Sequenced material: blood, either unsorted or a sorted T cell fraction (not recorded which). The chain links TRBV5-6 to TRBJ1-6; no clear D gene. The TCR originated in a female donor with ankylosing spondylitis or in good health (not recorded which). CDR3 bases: TGTGCCAGCAGCCTTGACAATTCACCCCTCCACTTT. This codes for CASSLDNSPLHF.